This T cell receptor (beta chain) was found in a study of T cells in Graves' hyperthyroidism and ophthalmopathy. This clonotype was picked up a small number of times. Its antigen is not identified. A read error may be the cause here, since a much bigger clone is one base away. Germline-derived CDR1 and CDR2 are DFQATT and SNEGSKA (reference sequence). V shed 4 bases and J shed 6 bases, with 19 bases lying between them. CDR3 length: 15 amino acids. The study's findings and limits: Expanded thyroid clonotypes (above 0.001) were mostly also found in blood.

RNA transcripts gave rise to amplified TCR beta CDR3 regions. An initial round of RT-PCR targeting the TCR CDR3 relied on the HTBI primer set. TCRdb analysed the multiplex PCR reads with MiXCR anew, one entry per CDR3 protein. The data hold under 350,000 distinct CDR3 sequences, with roughly an eighth observed a single time. This receptor was identified in a woman aged 40 to 50 with Graves' ophthalmopathy. The source material was blood. The V call is TRBV20-1, the J call TRBJ2-1; perhaps D is TRBD1 or TRBD2 (5 bases each). As DNA, the CDR3 is TGCAGTGCTAATAGGGGACGGGGAGTGTTCAATGAGCAGTTCTTC. It specifies CSANRGRGVFNEQFF.